The next 4 T cell receptor beta chains were all read from a single sample in a study of blood T cell repertoires in COVID-19. Libraries were prepared by immunoSEQ multiplex PCR; TCRdb keeps only in-frame clonotypes and omits some of them. The sample comprises some 250,000 clones, over 75% of which are singletons, and approximately 2% rests with the top ten. Sequences were obtained from PBMCs or T cells enriched from blood (not recorded which). The receptors were sampled from a woman in her fifties or sixties who had recovered from COVID-19.

The V call is TRBV13, the J call TRBJ2-3; the D gene is possibly TRBD2 (5 bases). The CDR3 is made up of 11 amino acids. From germline, CDR1 is PRHDT and CDR2 FYEKMQ (reference sequence). Trimming removed 5 bases at V and 5 bases at J, with 5 bases between. In nucleotides, the CDR3 is TGTGCCAGCAGCCGGGGAGATACGCAGTATTTT. As protein: CASSRGDTQYF. The full variable domain, with the rest looked up from reference TRBV13 and TRBJ2-3, is AAGVIQSPRHLIKEKRETATLKCYPIPRHDTVYWYQQGPGQDPQFLISFYEKMQSDKGSIPDRFSAQQFSDYHSELNMSSLELGDSALYFCASSRGDTQYFGPGTRLTVL.

This clone was found once. J is TRBJ2-1 and V is TRBV9, with D unclear. Germline CDR1 reads SGDLS; CDR2 reads YYNGEE. The CDR3 is made up of 14 amino acids. V was clipped by 0 bases and J by 10 bases, with 14 bases between them. The CDR3 bases are TGTGCCAGCAGCGTAGTTAATAGCCCACGGGAGCAGTTCTTC. Translating gives CASSVVNSPREQFF.

The chain links TRBV15 to TRBJ1-4, with TRBD1 matching over 8 bases. The germline CDR1 and CDR2 sequences are LNHNV and YYDKDF (reference sequence). The CDR3 is 17 residues long. J lost 4 bases, V lost 1 base, and 8 bases had no gene match. The CDR3: CATSRVGQVAFNEKLFF. The CDR3 bases are TGTGCCACCAGCAGAGTGGGACAGGTGGCCTTTAATGAAAAACTGTTTTTT.

This clone appeared once. The chain couples TRBV19 to TRBJ2-7; 11 nucleotides match TRBD1. V lost 2 bases to trimming and J lost 1 base; unmatched junction nucleotides: 10. The CDR3 consists of 18 residues. Germline V gene sequence: CDR1 LNHDA, CDR2 SQIVND (reference sequence). CDR3 nucleotide sequence: TGTGCCAGTAGTATACTGGCCCGAGGGACAGGGGGATCCTACGAGCAGTACTTC. The encoded protein is CASSILARGTGGSYEQYF.